The 6 T cell receptor beta chains listed next were all sequenced from one sample in a study of spatial heterogeneity in lung cancer. As to time point: blood at routine non-recurrence follow-up after resection. TCRdb reprocessed the 5' RACE reads via MiXCR and lists one record per CDR3 protein. The sample includes approximately 70,000 distinct CDR3 sequences, 7.5% to 10% of them seen just once. Sample: PBMCs, taken at follow-up. These receptors came from a female donor with early-stage non-small cell lung cancer.

This clonotype came up many times. The CDR3 DNA reads TGCGCCAGCAGCCTGGGACTATTTCAAGAGACCCAGTACTTC. As protein: CASSLGLFQETQYF. The chain couples TRBV4-1 to TRBJ2-5; 7 bases align to TRBD2. Per germline, CDR1 MGHRA and CDR2 YSYEKL. This CDR3 contains 14 residues. V trimming: 4 bases; J trimming: 2 bases; junction bases outside the gene matches: 4.

A few counts support this clonotype. This chain joins TRBV5-5 and TRBJ2-3; D not resolved. Germline CDR1 and CDR2: SGHKS and YYEKEE (reference sequence). This CDR3 comprises 15 residues. Trimming cost V 0 bases and J 4 bases, with 12 bases left between them. CDR3 sequence reads: CASSLAAGYADTQYF. CDR3 DNA: TGTGCCAGCAGCTTGGCGGCCGGGTATGCAGATACGCAGTATTTT.

Ten or more counts support this clonotype. The chain uses TRBV7-3 and TRBJ1-2; no firm D call. The V end lost 1 base, the J end lost 1 base, and 7 bases lay between the germline ends. CDR3 size: 14 residues. Germline CDR1 and CDR2: SGHTA and FQGTGA. DNA of the CDR3: TGTGCCAGCAGCTTAATGGCAGATAACTATGGCTACACCTTC. Translated, it gives CASSLMADNYGYTF.

In its sample, this clonotype was seen many times. The rearrangement uses TRBV6-5 and TRBJ1-6; D not resolved. V was cut by 0 bases and J by 5 bases, with 14 bases left in between. Germline CDR1 is MNHEY and CDR2 is SVGAGI. This CDR3 has 17 residues. In DNA, the CDR3 is TGTGCCAGCAGTTACTCGAATCAGGCGAAGGATAATTCACCCCTCCACTTT. Translation gives CASSYSNQAKDNSPLHF.

This clonotype was detected ten times or more. The CDR3 DNA reads as TGTGCCAGCAGTGATCTAGCGTCGGATACGCAGTATTTT. Translation gives CASSDLASDTQYF. The chain couples TRBV2 to TRBJ2-3, with D possibly TRBD2 on 6 matching bases. The V gene lost 3 bases and the J gene lost 6 bases, with 10 bases spanning the gap. Germline-derived CDR1 and CDR2 are SNHLY and FYNNEI. This CDR3 contains 13 residues.

Many counts were recorded for this clonotype. The rearrangement joins TRBV13 to TRBJ2-7, with D possibly called TRBD1 or TRBD2 (5 bases each). Germline loops: CDR1 PRHDT, CDR2 FYEKMQ (reference sequence). Deletions cut 5 bases from V and 0 bases from J, with 11 bases between. This CDR3 has 14 amino acids. The CDR3 DNA reads as TGTGCCAGCAGCGCCCGGGACCCCTCCTACGAGCAGTACTTC. It translates to CASSARDPSYEQYF.